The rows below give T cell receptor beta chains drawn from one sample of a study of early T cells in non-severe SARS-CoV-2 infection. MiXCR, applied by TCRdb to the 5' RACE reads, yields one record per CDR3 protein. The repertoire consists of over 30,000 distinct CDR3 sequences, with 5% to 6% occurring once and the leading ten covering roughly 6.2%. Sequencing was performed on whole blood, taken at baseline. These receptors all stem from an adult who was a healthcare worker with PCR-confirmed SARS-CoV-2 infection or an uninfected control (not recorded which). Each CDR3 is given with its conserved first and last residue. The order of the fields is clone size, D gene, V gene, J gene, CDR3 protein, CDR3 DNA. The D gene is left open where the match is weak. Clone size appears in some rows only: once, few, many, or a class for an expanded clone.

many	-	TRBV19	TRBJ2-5	CASRDGGTTQETQYF	TGTGCCAGTAGAGACGGCGGGACGACCCAAGAGACCCAGTACTTC
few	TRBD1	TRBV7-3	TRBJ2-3	CASSWGQGTSGDTQYF	TGTGCCAGCAGCTGGGGACAGGGAACTTCAGGGGATACGCAGTATTTT
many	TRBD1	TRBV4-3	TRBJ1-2	CASSRSRAGGKNGYTF	TGCGCCAGCAGCCGAAGCCGGGCAGGGGGAAAGAATGGCTACACCTTC
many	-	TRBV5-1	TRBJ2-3	CASSLDGGEKTQYF	TGCGCCAGCAGTTTGGATGGTGGGGAGAAGACGCAGTATTTT
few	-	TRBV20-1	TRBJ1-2	CSARGKFGGYTF	TGCAGTGCTAGAGGCAAGTTCGGCGGCTACACCTTC
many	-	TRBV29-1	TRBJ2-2	CSVEWESGELFF	TGCAGCGTTGAATGGGAAAGCGGGGAGCTGTTTTTT
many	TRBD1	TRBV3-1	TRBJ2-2	CASSRGTGGTGELFF	TGTGCCAGCAGCCGGGGGACAGGGGGCACCGGGGAGCTGTTTTTT
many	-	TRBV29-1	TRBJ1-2	CSVEDRNYGYTF	TGCAGCGTTGAAGACAGGAACTATGGCTACACCTTC
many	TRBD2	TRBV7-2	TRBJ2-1	CASSQVAGGPPGEQFF	TGTGCCAGCAGTCAAGTAGCGGGAGGCCCTCCGGGTGAGCAGTTCTTC
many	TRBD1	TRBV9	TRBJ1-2	CASSVGQGPAYGYTF	TGTGCCAGCAGCGTGGGACAGGGCCCTGCCTATGGCTACACCTTC
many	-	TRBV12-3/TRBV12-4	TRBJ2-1	CASSFRDSRNEQFF	TGTGCCAGCAGTTTTCGGGATTCGAGAAATGAGCAGTTCTTC
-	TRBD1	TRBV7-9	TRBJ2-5	CASSLDRDSQETQYF	TGTGCCAGCAGCTTAGATCGGGACAGCCAAGAGACCCAGTACTTC
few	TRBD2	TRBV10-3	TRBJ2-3	CAIKLAAFTDTQYF	TGTGCCATCAAGCTAGCGGCCTTCACAGATACGCAGTATTTT
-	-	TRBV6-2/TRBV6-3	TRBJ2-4	CASGLPLSSGNIQYF	TGTGCCAGCGGGCTGCCCTTGAGTTCAGGAAACATTCAGTACTTC
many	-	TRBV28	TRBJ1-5	CASSTDQPQHF	TGTGCCAGCAGTACCGATCAGCCCCAGCATTTT
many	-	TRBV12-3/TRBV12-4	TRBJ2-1	CASSLDHGGEQFF	TGTGCCAGCAGTTTAGATCACGGGGGAGAGCAGTTCTTC
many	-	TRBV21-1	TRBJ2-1	CASSKKPVRTNEQFF	TGTGCCAGCAGCAAAAAGCCGGTTAGGACGAATGAGCAGTTCTTC
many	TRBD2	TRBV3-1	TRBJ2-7	CASSLHGEGSYEQYF	TGTGCCAGCAGCCTTCACGGGGAGGGGTCCTACGAGCAGTACTTC
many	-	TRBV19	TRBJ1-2	CASSMRTSWVYGYTF	TGTGCCAGTAGTATGAGGACGTCGTGGGTCTATGGCTACACCTTC
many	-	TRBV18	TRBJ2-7	CASFFGRNEEQYF	TGTGCCAGCTTCTTCGGACGTAACGAGGAGCAGTACTTC
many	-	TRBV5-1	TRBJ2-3	CASTPGDTDTQYF	TGCGCCAGCACTCCTGGGGACACAGATACGCAGTATTTT
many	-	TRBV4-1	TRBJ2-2	CASSQQKGGTNTGELFF	TGCGCCAGCAGCCAGCAAAAGGGCGGGACGAACACCGGGGAGCTGTTTTTT
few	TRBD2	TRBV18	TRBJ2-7	CASSPLAGGIYEQYF	TGTGCCAGCTCACCATTAGCGGGAGGGATATACGAGCAGTACTTC
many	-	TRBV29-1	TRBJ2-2	CSVVGQFGRELFF	TGCAGCGTTGTCGGACAGTTCGGCAGGGAGCTGTTTTTT
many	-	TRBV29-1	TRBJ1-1	CSVIQGNTEAFF	TGCAGCGTCATACAGGGGAACACTGAAGCTTTCTTT
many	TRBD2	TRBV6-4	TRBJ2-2	CASSGTSTGELFF	TGTGCCAGCAGTGGGACTAGCACCGGGGAGCTGTTTTTT
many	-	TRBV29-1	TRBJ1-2	CSVTPGSTTYYGYTF	TGCAGCGTCACACCGGGTTCCACTACCTACTATGGCTACACCTTC
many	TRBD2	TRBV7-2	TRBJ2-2	CASSTPTSGRVGELFF	TGTGCCAGCAGCACACCGACTAGCGGGAGGGTGGGGGAGCTGTTTTTT
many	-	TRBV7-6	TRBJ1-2	CASSSNRGAGVGYTF	TGTGCCAGCAGCTCCAACCGCGGGGCAGGGGTCGGCTACACCTTC
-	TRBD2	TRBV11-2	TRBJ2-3	CASSFRASGRLGTDTQYF	TGTGCCAGCAGTTTTAGGGCTAGCGGGAGACTTGGCACAGATACGCAGTATTTT
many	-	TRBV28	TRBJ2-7	CASSLPTESSYEQYF	TGTGCCAGCAGTCTTCCGACCGAAAGCTCCTACGAGCAGTACTTC
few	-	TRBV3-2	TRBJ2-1	CASSRYPTSGGSSYNEQFF	TGTGCCAGCAGCCGATACCCGACTAGCGGGGGGAGCTCCTACAATGAGCAGTTCTTC
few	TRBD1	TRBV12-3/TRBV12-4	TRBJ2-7	CASSPGDRGYEQYF	TGTGCCAGCAGCCCCGGGGACAGGGGCTACGAGCAGTACTTC
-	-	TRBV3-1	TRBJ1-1	CASSQSVLPREAFF	TGTGCCAGCAGCCAATCCGTCTTGCCTAGGGAAGCTTTCTTT